A selection of T cell receptor beta chains follows, all from one sample in a study of T cells after yellow fever vaccination. TCRdb recomputed calls from the 5' RACE reads with MiXCR, one row per CDR3 protein. The sample lists more than 350,000 distinct CDR3 sequences, around 10% occurring once. The source material was PBMCs, sampled on the day of the first yellow fever vaccination. The receptors come from a man aged 18 to 35 who received the YFV17D yellow fever vaccine. The CDR3 runs from the conserved cysteine through the conserved F or W. A D gene is named only where the DNA matches it firmly. Clone size is given for some rows only: seen once, a few or many times, or a class if the clone is expanded.

clone_size	d_call	v_call	j_call	cdr3_aa	cdr3_nt
-	TRBD2	TRBV5-6	TRBJ2-3	CASSLILATSTDTQYF	TGTGCCAGCAGCCTCATACTAGCGACCAGCACAGATACGCAGTATTTT
few	-	TRBV6-1	TRBJ1-6	CASNSLGAKALHF	TGTGCCAGCAACTCACTAGGGGCGAAGGCCCTCCACTTT
few	-	TRBV12-3/TRBV12-4	TRBJ1-2	CASSSDDGYTF	TGTGCCAGCAGTTCCGACGATGGCTACACCTTC
-	-	TRBV27	TRBJ1-2	CASSLRRAMRDYGYTF	TGTGCCAGCAGTTTAAGAAGGGCCATGAGGGACTATGGCTACACCTTC
few	-	TRBV30	TRBJ2-7	CAWRYEGVYEQYF	TGTGCCTGGAGGTATGAGGGGGTGTACGAGCAGTACTTC
few	-	TRBV2	TRBJ1-3	CASSRGHYGGNTIYF	TGTGCCAGCTCCAGAGGGCACTACGGCGGAAACACCATATATTTT
few	-	TRBV29-1	TRBJ1-2	CSLGTPWFYNYGYTF	TGCAGCCTTGGGACCCCCTGGTTCTATAACTATGGCTACACCTTC
few	TRBD2	TRBV10-3	TRBJ2-3	CAIGLAGAKYSDTQYF	TGTGCCATCGGGCTAGCGGGTGCAAAGTATTCAGATACGCAGTATTTT
few	-	TRBV19	TRBJ1-5	CASSIGLDQPQHF	TGTGCCAGTAGTATTGGGTTGGATCAGCCCCAGCATTTT
few	-	TRBV12-5	TRBJ1-5	CASGLGQINQPQHF	TGTGCTAGTGGTTTGGGACAGATTAATCAGCCCCAGCATTTT
many	-	TRBV7-6	TRBJ2-3	CASSLVLTNRDTQYF	TGTGCCAGCAGCTTAGTACTGACAAATCGGGATACGCAGTATTTT
-	-	TRBV7-2	TRBJ2-1	CASSLVSTEGQFF	TGTGCCAGCAGCTTAGTTTCGACTGAGGGGCAGTTCTTC
-	-	TRBV7-2	TRBJ1-2	CASSLVGPSGYGYTF	TGTGCCAGCAGCTTAGTAGGCCCATCGGGCTATGGCTACACCTTC
-	-	TRBV29-1	TRBJ2-6	CSAYDPPGANVLTF	TGCAGCGCCTACGACCCTCCTGGGGCCAACGTCCTGACTTTC
-	-	TRBV7-3	TRBJ1-1	CASSVPPAPDSEAFF	TGTGCCAGCAGCGTACCCCCGGCACCAGACAGTGAAGCTTTCTTT
few	-	TRBV6-1	TRBJ1-1	CASRQSGTLPKAFF	TGTGCCAGCAGACAATCGGGGACTCTACCGAAAGCTTTCTTT
-	TRBD2	TRBV20-1	TRBJ2-1	CSAILAGGLGNEQFF	TGCAGTGCTATACTAGCGGGGGGCTTGGGGAATGAGCAGTTCTTC
-	-	TRBV21-1	TRBJ1-1	CASSKVWWEGQADTEAFF	TGTGCCAGCAGCAAGGTGTGGTGGGAAGGACAGGCGGACACTGAAGCTTTCTTT
-	-	TRBV30	TRBJ2-7	CAWSAAYEQYF	TGTGCCTGGAGCGCAGCCTACGAGCAGTACTTC
-	-	TRBV20-1	TRBJ1-4	CSANPHGPRGEKLFF	TGCAGTGCCAACCCCCATGGCCCCCGGGGCGAAAAACTGTTTTTT
few	-	TRBV10-3	TRBJ1-1	CAITRTTQSNTEAFF	TGTGCCATCACCCGGACCACACAATCGAACACTGAAGCTTTCTTT
few	-	TRBV27	TRBJ2-1	CASSLSLANEQFF	TGTGCCAGCAGTTTATCCCTTGCCAATGAGCAGTTCTTC
-	-	TRBV4-3	TRBJ2-2	CASSQVRLDYTGELFF	TGCGCCAGCAGCCAAGTGCGGCTAGACTACACCGGGGAGCTGTTTTTT
few	-	TRBV5-1	TRBJ2-3	CASSLGQRDTGTSTDTQYF	TGCGCCAGCAGCTTGGGCCAACGGGATACCGGAACTAGCACAGATACGCAGTATTTT
-	-	TRBV20-1	TRBJ1-1	CSARDPRQAITEAFF	TGCAGTGCTAGAGACCCCCGACAGGCCATCACTGAAGCTTTCTTT
few	-	TRBV6-2/TRBV6-3	TRBJ1-1	CASSFPTAGAFF	TGTGCCAGCAGTTTCCCGACGGCTGGTGCTTTCTTT
-	-	TRBV9	TRBJ2-2	CASSVTGGAGELFF	TGTGCCAGCAGCGTAACAGGGGGGGCCGGGGAGCTGTTTTTT
-	-	TRBV4-3	TRBJ2-3	CASSQGGGGDGTQYF	TGCGCCAGCAGCCAAGGGGGAGGGGGCGACGGTACGCAGTATTTT
few	-	TRBV4-1	TRBJ1-1	CASSPYMGKNTEAFF	TGCGCCAGCAGCCCCTACATGGGGAAGAACACTGAAGCTTTCTTT
many	TRBD1	TRBV12-3/TRBV12-4	TRBJ1-4	CASRLTGTGEEKLFF	TGTGCCAGCAGACTGACCGGGACAGGGGAGGAAAAACTGTTTTTT
many	-	TRBV20-1	TRBJ1-1	CSARRRANTEAFF	TGCAGTGCTAGGCGCAGGGCGAACACTGAAGCTTTCTTT
few	-	TRBV4-2	TRBJ1-4	CASSQASELFF	TGTGCCAGCAGCCAAGCTAGCGAACTGTTTTTT
many	TRBD2	TRBV5-4	TRBJ2-3	CASSFKSSGSTDTQYF	TGTGCCAGCAGCTTTAAGTCTAGCGGAAGCACAGATACGCAGTATTTT
-	-	TRBV18	TRBJ1-5	CASSSRQSNQPQHF	TGTGCCAGCTCATCGCGACAGAGCAATCAGCCCCAGCATTTT
-	-	TRBV7-2	TRBJ2-1	CASRTVLGAYNEQFF	TGTGCCAGCAGAACTGTACTGGGGGCCTACAATGAGCAGTTCTTC
-	TRBD1	TRBV7-9	TRBJ2-7	CASSQDRGYYEQYF	TGTGCCAGCAGCCAAGACAGGGGTTACTACGAGCAGTACTTC
many	-	TRBV6-1	TRBJ2-3	CASTLGGTDTQYF	TGTGCCAGCACCCTAGGAGGGACAGATACGCAGTATTTT
-	TRBD1	TRBV6-5	TRBJ1-2	CASSLSHGTVYGYTF	TGTGCCAGCAGTTTATCCCATGGGACAGTATATGGCTACACCTTC
few	-	TRBV12-3/TRBV12-4	TRBJ2-1	CASSLLIRVEQFF	TGTGCCAGCAGTTTACTGATCCGGGTTGAGCAGTTCTTC
few	TRBD1	TRBV6-2/TRBV6-3	TRBJ2-3	CASSAGGDTQYF	TGTGCCAGCAGTGCAGGGGGAGATACGCAGTATTTT
many	-	TRBV29-1	TRBJ1-1	CSVEDNRPDTEAFF	TGCAGCGTTGAAGATAACCGACCGGACACTGAAGCTTTCTTT
few	TRBD2	TRBV9	TRBJ2-3	CASSVAPTSGGSDTQYF	TGTGCCAGCAGCGTGGCCCCAACTAGCGGGGGGTCTGATACGCAGTATTTT
-	TRBD1	TRBV10-3	TRBJ2-5	CATRWDRDSLQETQYF	TGTGCCACGCGGTGGGACAGAGATTCTCTACAAGAGACCCAGTACTTC
few	-	TRBV14	TRBJ1-2	CASSQASSMRYGYTF	TGTGCCAGCAGCCAAGCTTCGTCAATGCGCTATGGCTACACCTTC
-	-	TRBV9	TRBJ2-7	CASSVTSGVNYEQYF	TGTGCCAGCAGCGTAACTTCAGGGGTAAACTACGAGCAGTACTTC
-	-	TRBV5-6	TRBJ1-6	CASSLVGARSPLHF	TGTGCCAGCAGCTTGGTGGGGGCCCGCTCACCCCTCCACTTT
few	-	TRBV29-1	TRBJ1-1	CSVGAGGTEAFF	TGCAGCGTTGGGGCCGGAGGCACTGAAGCTTTCTTT
few	-	TRBV20-1	TRBJ1-5	CSATGYSNQPQHF	TGCAGTGCAACAGGTTATAGCAATCAGCCCCAGCATTTT